Below are 3 T cell receptor beta chains sequenced from a single sample in a study of cytomegalovirus exposure and HLA in healthy donors. Vbeta (60) and Jbeta (13) primers were used in the PCR. Method: immunoSEQ multiplex PCR; TCRdb's copy keeps in-frame clones and lacks some. The sample carries more than 140,000 clones, over 75% recorded once. The sample taken for sequencing was PBMCs. All receptors derive from a male donor in good health and CMV-seronegative.

This clone was found once. The V call is TRBV5-1, the J call TRBJ2-1; D is uncertain. With 0 bases removed from V and 6 bases from J, the gap between germline ends came to 7 bases. The CDR3 sequence is 13 residues long. Germline CDR1 is SGHRS and CDR2 is YFSETQ. CDR3: CASSLGLLNEQFF. CDR3 DNA: TGCGCCAGCAGCTTGGGACTTCTCAATGAGCAGTTCTTC.

The chain carries TRBV28 and TRBJ1-2; D might be TRBD1 (6 bases). The CDR3 runs to 14 residues. CDR1 and CDR2 (germline): MDHEN, SYDVKM. V lost 5 bases to trimming and J lost 5 bases, with 15 bases between them. The CDR3 reads CASSPGQIPYGYTF. The CDR3 DNA reads TGTGCCAGCAGTCCAGGACAGATTCCTTATGGCTACACCTTC.

The CDR3 nucleotides read TGTGCCAGTAGTGGGACATTGAACACTGAAGCTTTCTTT. It is translated as CASSGTLNTEAFF. V gene TRBV19 combines with J gene TRBJ1-1; D is perhaps TRBD1 (6 bases). The V end lost 5 bases, the J end lost 0 bases, and 7 bases lay between the germline ends. Germline CDR1 LNHDA, CDR2 SQIVND (reference sequence). There are 13 residues in the CDR3. Drawing the rest from reference TRBV19 and TRBJ1-1, the complete variable domain is DGGITQSPKYLFRKEGQNVTLSCEQNLNHDAMYWYRQDPGQGLRLIYYSQIVNDFQKGDIAEGYSVSREKKESFPLTVTSAQKNPTAFYLCASSGTLNTEAFFGQGTRLTVV.